This T cell receptor beta chain originates from a study of regulatory T cells in long-lasting Graves disease. Through Arm-PCR of CDR3 regions and iRepertoire HTBI primers, TCR beta libraries were built. TCRdb reprocessed the multiplex PCR reads with MiXCR, giving one entry per CDR3 protein. The table includes roughly 420,000 distinct CDR3 sequences, roughly 15% detected once. This clonotype was detected ten times or more. Germline CDR1 is KGHSH and CDR2 is LQKENI. V shed 3 bases and J shed 5 bases, with 10 bases lying between them. This CDR3 contains 14 residues. Indicated time point: newly diagnosed GD, antithyroid drugs for less than 3 months. PBMCs were the source of the RNA used for TCR sequencing. EDTA tubes collected 7.5 to 9.5 milliliters of peripheral blood. These same records also appear under a second study, on T cells in Graves' hyperthyroidism and ophthalmopathy. As that study records: An absence of ophthalmopathy progression within 18 months meant stable Graves' hyperthyroidism.

This clonotype was obtained from a woman aged 30 to 39 with Graves disease. This chain joins TRBV18 and TRBJ1-4; D might be TRBD1 (6 bases). The sequences come from peripheral blood mononuclear cells (PBMCs), collected at new diagnosis, from a patient treated with antithyroid drugs. This CDR3 is CASSPRQANEKLFF. The CDR3 DNA follows: TGTGCCAGCTCACCTCGACAGGCCAATGAAAAACTGTTTTTT.